The 4 T cell receptor beta chains below come from one sample, sequenced in a study of cytomegalovirus exposure and HLA in healthy donors. PCR involved 60 Vbeta and 13 Jbeta primers. Profiled with immunoSEQ multiplex PCR; TCRdb holds only in-frame clones, not every one. The sample shows approximately 150,000 clones, 60% to 80% of them seen only once. Sequencing used PBMCs. These receptors all stem from a man aged 18 to 29 in good health and CMV-seropositive.

This clone was recorded a few times. The chain is built from TRBV11-2 and TRBJ1-1, with D unclear. The CDR3 is made up of 14 amino acids. Trimming removed 0 bases at V and 6 bases at J, with 11 bases between. CDR1 is SGHAT and CDR2 is FQNNGV in the germline V gene. The CDR3 loop is CASSLDYAGAEAFF. In DNA form, the CDR3 reads TGTGCCAGCAGCTTAGATTATGCCGGGGCTGAAGCTTTCTTT. Full variable domain (rest looked up from reference TRBV11-2 and TRBJ1-1): EAGVAQSPRYKIIEKRQSVAFWCNPISGHATLYWYQQILGQGPKLLIQFQNNGVVDDSQLPKDRFSAERLKGVDSTLKIQPAKLEDSAVYLCASSLDYAGAEAFFGQGTRLTVV.

This sequence joins TRBV2 and TRBJ1-2, with D unresolved. V was cut by 6 bases and J by 2 bases, with 7 bases left in between. CDR3 length equals 12 residues. CDR1 is SNHLY, CDR2 FYNNEI, per germline. The CDR3 sequence: CASRRGNYGYTF. CDR3 DNA sequence: TGTGCCAGCAGGCGGGGAAACTATGGCTACACCTTC.

A few counts support this clone. This chain uses TRBV2 with TRBJ2-1; 10 positions agree with TRBD1. This CDR3 region has 16 residues. Per the germline V gene, CDR1 is SNHLY and CDR2 is FYNNEI. After removal of 4 bases from V and 3 bases from J, the junction contained 6 bases not matched to a gene. CDR3 nucleotide sequence: TGTGCCAGCAGTGTCGCCGGGACAGGGGTCTACAATGAGCAGTTCTTC. Amino acid sequence: CASSVAGTGVYNEQFF.

This clone occurred a few times. The chain recombines TRBV25-1 with TRBJ2-1, with D uncertain. The CDR3 is 13 residues long. V lost 0 bases and J 7 bases, leaving 7 bases between the germline ends. In germline, CDR1 is MGHDK, CDR2 SYGVNS. This CDR3 is CASSEYMTNEQFF. CDR3 nucleotide sequence: TGTGCCAGCAGTGAATATATGACTAATGAGCAGTTCTTC.